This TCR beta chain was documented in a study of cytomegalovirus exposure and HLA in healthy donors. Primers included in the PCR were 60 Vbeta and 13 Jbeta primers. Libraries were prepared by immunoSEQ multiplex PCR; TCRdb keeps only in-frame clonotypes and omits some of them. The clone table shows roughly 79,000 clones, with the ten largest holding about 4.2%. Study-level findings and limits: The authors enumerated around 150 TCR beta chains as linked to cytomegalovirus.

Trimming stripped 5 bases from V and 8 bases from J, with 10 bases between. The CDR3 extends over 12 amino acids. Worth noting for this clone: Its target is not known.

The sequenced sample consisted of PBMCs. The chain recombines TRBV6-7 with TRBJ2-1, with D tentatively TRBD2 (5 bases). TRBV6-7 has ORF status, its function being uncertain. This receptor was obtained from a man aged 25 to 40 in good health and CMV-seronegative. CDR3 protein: CASSTEGYEQFF. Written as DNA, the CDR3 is TGTGCCAGCAGTACCGAGGGTTATGAGCAGTTCTTC.